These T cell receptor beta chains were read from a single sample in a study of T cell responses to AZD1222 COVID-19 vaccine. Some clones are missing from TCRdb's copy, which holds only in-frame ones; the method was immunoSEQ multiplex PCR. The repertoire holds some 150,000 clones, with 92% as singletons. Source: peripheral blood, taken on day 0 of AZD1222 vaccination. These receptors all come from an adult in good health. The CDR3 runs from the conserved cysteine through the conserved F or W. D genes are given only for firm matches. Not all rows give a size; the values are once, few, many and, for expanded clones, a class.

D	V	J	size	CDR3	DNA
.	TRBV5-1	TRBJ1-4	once	CASSPGEGSNEKLFF	TGCGCCAGCAGCCCGGGAGAGGGGTCTAATGAAAAACTGTTTTTT
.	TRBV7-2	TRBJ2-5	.	CASSFGETQYF	TGTGCCAGCAGCTTCGGAGAGACCCAGTACTTC
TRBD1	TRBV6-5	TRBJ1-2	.	CATRALQGSPYGYTF	TGTGCCACCCGTGCCTTACAGGGGAGTCCCTATGGCTACACCTTC
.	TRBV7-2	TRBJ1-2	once	CASSLNPSPNYGYTF	TGTGCCAGCAGCTTAAACCCGAGTCCCAACTACGGCTACACCTTC
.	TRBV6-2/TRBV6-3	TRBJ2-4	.	CASTPSRAPGNIQYF	TGTGCCAGCACCCCCTCGAGGGCCCCCGGTAACATTCAGTACTTC
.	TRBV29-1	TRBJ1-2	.	CSVDRPGTDYGYTF	TGCAGCGTTGATCGTCCCGGGACGGACTATGGCTACACCTTC
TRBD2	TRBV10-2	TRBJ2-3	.	CASRLAGASTDTQYF	TGCGCCAGCAGATTAGCGGGGGCAAGCACAGATACGCAGTATTTT
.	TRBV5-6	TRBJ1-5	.	CASSASGRENQPQHF	TGTGCCAGCAGCGCCTCCGGTCGGGAAAACCAGCCCCAGCATTTT
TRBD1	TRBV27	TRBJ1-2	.	CASSYTGAGYGYTF	TGTGCCAGCAGCTACACAGGGGCCGGCTATGGCTACACCTTC
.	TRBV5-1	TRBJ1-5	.	CASSWDQNQPQHF	TGCGCCAGCAGCTGGGACCAAAATCAGCCCCAGCATTTT
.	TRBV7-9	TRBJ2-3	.	CASSLSATDTQYF	TGTGCCAGCAGCTTATCGGCCACAGATACGCAGTATTTT
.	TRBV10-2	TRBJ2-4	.	CASSGLDRLAKNIQYF	TGCGCCAGCAGTGGACTGGACAGACTAGCCAAAAACATTCAGTACTTC
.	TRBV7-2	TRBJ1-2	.	CASSLWSGLNYGYTF	TGTGCCAGCAGCTTATGGTCAGGACTCAACTATGGCTACACCTTC
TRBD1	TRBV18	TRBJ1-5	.	CASSPLATGAQPQHF	TGTGCCAGCTCACCTCTGGCTACAGGGGCTCAGCCCCAGCATTTT
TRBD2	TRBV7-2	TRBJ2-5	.	CASSLKVSGGAETQYF	TGTGCCAGCAGCTTAAAGGTTAGCGGGGGAGCGGAGACCCAGTACTTC
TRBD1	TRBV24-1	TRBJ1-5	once	CATSDPNRGAQPQHF	TGTGCCACCAGTGACCCCAACAGGGGGGCTCAGCCCCAGCATTTT
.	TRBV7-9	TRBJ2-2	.	CASSFSLSENTGELFF	TGTGCCAGCAGCTTTAGTCTCTCGGAGAACACCGGGGAGCTGTTTTTT
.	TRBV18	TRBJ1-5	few	CASSPAGQPQHF	TGTGCCAGCTCACCGGCGGGTCAGCCCCAGCATTTT
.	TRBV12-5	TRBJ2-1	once	CASGPRDEQFF	TGTGCTAGTGGCCCCAGGGATGAGCAGTTCTTC
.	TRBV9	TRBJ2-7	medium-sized	CASSVDVSGYEQYF	TGTGCCAGCAGCGTAGACGTTAGCGGCTACGAGCAGTACTTC
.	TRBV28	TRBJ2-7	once	CASSPRTISYEQYF	TGTGCCAGCAGTCCCCGGACTATTTCCTACGAGCAGTACTTC
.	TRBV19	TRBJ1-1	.	CASSIGGRGTEAFF	TGTGCCAGTAGTATAGGAGGGAGAGGAACTGAAGCTTTCTTT